This T cell receptor (beta chain) was sequenced in a study of cytomegalovirus exposure and HLA in healthy donors. General study points: Further analysis was carried out later, and it showed several of the most significant clusters appearing linked to common viral pathogens. Under in vitro conditions, a few CMV-associated chains were confirmed as specific for CMV antigens.

Germline V lookup: CDR1 SGHTA, CDR2 FQGNSA. The CDR3 runs to 13 residues. V shed 6 bases, J shed 5 bases, and the junction held 4 bases outside the gene matches. 13 Jbeta primers and 60 Vbeta primers were used for the PCR. The assay was immunoSEQ multiplex PCR, and TCRdb's table has in-frame clones only and misses some. The sample includes 100,000 to 150,000 clones. On this clone: Antigen unknown.

The clonotype was recovered from a man aged 18 to 35 in good health and CMV-seronegative. The sequenced sample was PBMCs. This chain joins TRBV7-2 and TRBJ2-5; 9 positions match TRBD2. CDR3 region: CASRGLAGETQYF. The DNA of the CDR3 is TGTGCCAGCAGGGGACTAGCTGGGGAGACCCAGTACTTC.